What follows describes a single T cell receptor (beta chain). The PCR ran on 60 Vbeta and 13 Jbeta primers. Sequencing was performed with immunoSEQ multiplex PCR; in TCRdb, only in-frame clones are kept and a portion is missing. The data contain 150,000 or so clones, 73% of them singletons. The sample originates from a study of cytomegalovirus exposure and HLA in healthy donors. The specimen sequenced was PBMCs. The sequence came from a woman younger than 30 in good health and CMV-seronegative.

CDR3 bases: TGTGCCAGCCTCGGACAGGGTTTACTTGGAAACACCATATATTTT. It encodes CASLGQGLLGNTIYF. The chain carries TRBV2 and TRBJ1-3; 8 nucleotides align to TRBD1. CDR1 and CDR2 from the germline V gene are SNHLY and FYNNEI. J gave up 3 bases and V 8 bases, and 9 bases lay outside the gene matches. The length of the CDR3 is 15 residues.